This passage covers 11 T cell receptor beta chains from one sample sequenced in a study of blood T cell repertoires in COVID-19. Assay used: immunoSEQ multiplex PCR; TCRdb lists only in-frame clones, some missing. This table holds about 110,000 clones, 85% found once. The sample was peripheral blood. The receptors derive from a man in his fifties or sixties with acute or convalescent COVID-19.

The J gene is TRBJ1-2, the V gene TRBV3-1 (or the pseudogene TRBV3-2); TRBD1 matches at 11 bases. Germline CDR1 and CDR2: LGHDT and YNNKEL (reference sequence). Trimming removed 1 base from V and 5 bases from J; junction bases left unmatched: 0. The CDR3 consists of 14 residues. CDR3 DNA: TGTGCCAGCAGCCAAGGGGACAGGGGGTATGGCTACACCTTC. Protein sequence: CASSQGDRGYGYTF.

The chain is built from TRBV5-1 and TRBJ1-3, with a tentative D call TRBD1 (6 bases). The CDR3 extends over 14 amino acids. The germline gives CDR1 SGHRS, CDR2 YFSETQ. Trimming left V 7 bases short and J 7 bases short, with 18 bases between. CDR3 sequence: CASGLGGEGNTIYF. The CDR3 DNA reads as TGCGCCAGCGGATTGGGGGGCGAAGGGAACACCATATATTTT.

The rearrangement uses TRBV7-3 and TRBJ1-1, with 9 bases aligning to TRBD1. CDR3 length equals 17 residues. Germline V gene data show CDR1 as SGHTA and CDR2 as FQGTGA. V lost 0 bases, J lost 4 bases, and 9 bases stayed unmatched. The CDR3 reads CASSLTGPGQGLTEAFF. In DNA form, the CDR3 reads TGTGCCAGCAGCTTAACGGGACCAGGACAGGGGCTCACTGAAGCTTTCTTT.

The CDR3 bases are TGTGCTAGTGGTTCCCGGACAGTGAACACTGAAGCTTTCTTT. Residues: CASGSRTVNTEAFF. This chain uses TRBV12-5 with TRBJ1-1; D possibly corresponds to TRBD1 (6 bases). The CDR3 covers 14 residues. CDR1 is LGHNT, CDR2 FRNRAP, per germline. Trimming left V 4 bases short and J 0 bases short, with 9 bases between.

This clone was seen only a few times. The V gene is TRBV30, the J gene TRBJ1-2; no clear D. The CDR3 covers 13 residues. V was trimmed by 1 base and J by 4 bases, leaving 10 bases between them. Germline V gives CDR1 GTSNPN, CDR2 SVGIG (reference sequence). The chain's CDR3 is CAWSAEQTYGYTF. CDR3 coding DNA: TGTGCCTGGAGTGCGGAACAGACCTATGGCTACACCTTC.

The chain employs TRBV28 and TRBJ2-7, with TRBD1 matching over 7 bases. Germline CDR1 MDHEN, CDR2 SYDVKM. The V and J ends lost 8 bases and 2 bases, in that order; junction bases with no gene match: 12. The CDR3 contains 15 residues. As DNA, the CDR3 is TGTGCCAGCGCGGAGGTGGGGACAGAGCCCTACGAGCAGTACTTC. Translation gives CASAEVGTEPYEQYF. The variable domain in full, completed from reference TRBV28 and TRBJ2-7, reads DVKVTQSSRYLVKRTGEKVFLECVQDMDHENMFWYRQDPGLGLRLIYFSYDVKMKEKGDIPEGYSVSREKKERFSLILESASTNQTSMYLCASAEVGTEPYEQYFGPGTRLTVT.

The J gene is TRBJ2-3, the V gene TRBV11-2; a possible D gene is TRBD2 (5 bases). Germline V gene lookup returns CDR1 SGHAT and CDR2 FQNNGV. The CDR3 length is 15 residues. Trimming left V 1 base short and J 0 bases short, with 8 bases between. The CDR3 sequence: CASSLVAGSTDTQYF. The CDR3 nucleotides read TGTGCCAGCAGCTTAGTGGCGGGTAGCACAGATACGCAGTATTTT.

The rearrangement uses TRBV7-2 and TRBJ1-2, with 7 bases that match TRBD1. Germline V gene sequence: CDR1 SGHTA, CDR2 FQGNSA. V lost 1 base, J lost 4 bases, and 6 bases stayed unmatched. The CDR3 length is 15 residues. The CDR3 DNA sequence: TGTGCCAGCAGCTTAGGTGGGACAGCTGGCTATGGCTACACCTTC. This sequence encodes CASSLGGTAGYGYTF.

V is TRBV7-9 and J is TRBJ1-4; 8 bases fit TRBD1. This CDR3 spans 17 amino acids. Germline V gene data show CDR1 as SEHNR and CDR2 as FQNEAQ (reference sequence). Trimming took 1 base from V and 7 from J; bases not matched to a gene: 11. The CDR3 DNA is TGTGCCAGCAGCTTAGGGGGGTACCGGGACAGGAGTGAAAAACTGTTTTTT. Protein: CASSLGGYRDRSEKLFF.

The chain combines TRBV27 with TRBJ1-1; D perhaps matches TRBD1 (5 bases). The CDR3 totals 13 residues. CDR1 is MNHEY and CDR2 is SMNVEV in the germline V gene (reference sequence). The germline V and J ends were trimmed by 7 bases and 5 bases, with 14 bases remaining between them. The CDR3 region is CASKGVGGTEAFF. Here the CDR3 DNA reads TGTGCCAGCAAGGGAGTCGGGGGAACTGAAGCTTTCTTT.

The V gene is TRBV7-9, the J gene TRBJ1-1, with a possible D match to TRBD1 (6 bases). V was cut by 7 bases and J by 6 bases, with 27 bases left in between. This CDR3 spans 17 amino acids. The V gene's germline CDR1 is SEHNR and CDR2 FQNEAQ (reference sequence). CDR3 amino acids: CASIYPLLKPGAAEAFF. DNA for the CDR3: TGTGCCAGCATCTATCCCCTTCTAAAACCAGGGGCTGCTGAAGCTTTCTTT.